This TCR beta chain was sequenced for a study of OX40 agonist ivuxolimab in advanced cancers. Study in general: Ivuxolimab, an antibody acting as an agonist of OX40 (CD134), was used to treat patients.

This table comes from immunoSEQ multiplex PCR, and its TCRdb copy is limited to in-frame clones, with some not included. The sample records around 90,000 clones, around 87% being singletons. As regards this clone: Its target is not known.

The V and J ends lost 4 bases and 0 bases respectively, with 6 bases between them. Germline lookup yields CDR1 GTSNPN and CDR2 SVGIG (reference sequence). The CDR3 runs 12 residues. Study-wide results and caveats: Not determined was the antigen specificity of the expanded peripheral T cells.

This sequence was found in an adult with an advanced solid tumor such as melanoma, head and neck, liver or kidney cancer. This chain uses TRBV30 with TRBJ1-1; D is possibly TRBD1 (6 bases). The sequencing used CD4+ or CD8+ T cells sorted from blood, collected in a trial of the OX40 agonist ivuxolimab. The CDR3 here is CAWNRVNTEAFF. Written as DNA, the CDR3 is TGTGCCTGGAACAGGGTGAACACTGAAGCTTTCTTT.